Below are 9 T cell receptor beta chains sequenced from a single sample in a study of blood T cell repertoires in COVID-19. The protocol was immunoSEQ multiplex PCR, while the TCRdb copy is restricted to in-frame clones and leaves out a portion. The sample has roughly 250,000 clones; about 86% are singletons. The sequencing input was PBMCs or T cells enriched from blood (not recorded which). The receptors derive from a woman in her thirties or forties with acute COVID-19.

This clone has a single count. The V and J genes are TRBV7-2 and TRBJ2-7; D is perhaps TRBD2 (6 bases). The CDR3 loop spans 15 amino acids. V was trimmed by 4 bases and J by 3 bases, leaving 16 bases between them. Germline lookup yields CDR1 SGHTA and CDR2 FQGNSA. The chain's CDR3 is CASSSSGTGIYEQYF. CDR3 in DNA: TGTGCCAGCAGCTCATCCGGGACTGGAATCTACGAGCAGTACTTC.

The V gene is TRBV24-1, the J gene TRBJ2-5, with D uncertain. This CDR3 has 12 residues. Germline V CDR1 and CDR2: KGHDR, SFDVKD. Between the trimmed V and J ends, which lost 6 bases and 3 bases, there was a span of 7 bases. The CDR3 bases are TGTGCCACCAGTTTTGGAGAAGAGACCCAGTACTTC. This sequence encodes CATSFGEETQYF.

The chain joins TRBV11-3 to TRBJ1-1; 7 bases agree with TRBD1. The germline gives CDR1 SGHNT, CDR2 YENEEA. With 5 bases clipped from V and 4 bases from J, the junction kept 4 bases outside the gene matches. The CDR3 consists of 13 residues. The CDR3 sequence: CASSEAGGTEAFF. CDR3 sequence (DNA): TGTGCCAGCAGCGAGGCAGGGGGCACTGAAGCTTTCTTT.

This clone showed up just once. The chain combines TRBV5-4 with TRBJ2-7; the match to TRBD2 covers 15 bases. The CDR3 has 15 amino acids. V was pared by 2 bases and J by 5 bases, with 2 bases of the junction left unmatched. Germline V lookup: CDR1 SGHNT, CDR2 YYREEE (reference sequence). The CDR3 nucleotides are TGTGCCAGCAGCTTCGGACTAGCGGGAGGGGACGAGCAGTACTTC. It is translated as CASSFGLAGGDEQYF.

The CDR3 region is CASSSTEGVMGFEQYF. The CDR3 bases are TGTGCCAGCAGCTCTACGGAGGGAGTGATGGGTTTCGAGCAGTACTTC. This rearrangement joins TRBV13 to TRBJ2-7, with D possibly matching TRBD2 (6 bases). Trimming cost V 4 bases and J 6 bases, with 22 bases left between them. Per the germline V gene, CDR1 is PRHDT and CDR2 is FYEKMQ (reference sequence). The CDR3 extends over 16 amino acids.

The V gene is TRBV4-2, the J gene TRBJ2-3; 14 bases are a match to TRBD2. Germline V gene lookup returns CDR1 LGHNA and CDR2 YNFKEQ. The CDR3 contains 17 residues. V shed 1 base and J 6 bases; nucleotides not matched to a gene: 6. This CDR3 is CASSQAGTSGSGDTQYF. CDR3 nucleotides: TGTGCCAGCAGCCAAGCCGGGACTAGCGGGAGTGGCGATACGCAGTATTTT.

This clone was detected only a few times. The chain employs TRBV24-1 and TRBJ1-2; a possible D gene is TRBD1 (5 bases). Trimming cost V 4 bases and J 8 bases, with 16 bases left between them. The germline gives CDR1 KGHDR, CDR2 SFDVKD. This CDR3 comprises 14 residues. The CDR3 here is CATSDKQEIGGYTF. The CDR3 DNA sequence: TGTGCCACCAGTGACAAACAGGAGATCGGGGGCTACACCTTC.

The chain uses TRBV11-3 and TRBJ2-1, with 10 bases identical to TRBD2. Unmatched junction bases numbered 9, after V lost 5 bases and J lost 5 bases. The CDR3 spans 16 residues. Germline V lookup: CDR1 SGHNT, CDR2 YENEEA. The CDR3 coding sequence is TGTGCCAGCAGCGCGGCTAGCGGGAGTATCCACAATGAGCAGTTCTTC. Translated, it gives CASSAASGSIHNEQFF.

The chain combines TRBV11-3 with TRBJ2-7; TRBD2 aligns across 8 bases. The CDR3 contains 15 residues. V was pared by 1 base and J by 4 bases, with 6 bases of the junction left unmatched. Germline assignment: CDR1 SGHNT and CDR2 YENEEA. In nucleotides, the CDR3 is TGTGCCAGCAGCTTAGTTCAAGCGGGAGCTTACGAGCAGTACTTC. This codes for CASSLVQAGAYEQYF.